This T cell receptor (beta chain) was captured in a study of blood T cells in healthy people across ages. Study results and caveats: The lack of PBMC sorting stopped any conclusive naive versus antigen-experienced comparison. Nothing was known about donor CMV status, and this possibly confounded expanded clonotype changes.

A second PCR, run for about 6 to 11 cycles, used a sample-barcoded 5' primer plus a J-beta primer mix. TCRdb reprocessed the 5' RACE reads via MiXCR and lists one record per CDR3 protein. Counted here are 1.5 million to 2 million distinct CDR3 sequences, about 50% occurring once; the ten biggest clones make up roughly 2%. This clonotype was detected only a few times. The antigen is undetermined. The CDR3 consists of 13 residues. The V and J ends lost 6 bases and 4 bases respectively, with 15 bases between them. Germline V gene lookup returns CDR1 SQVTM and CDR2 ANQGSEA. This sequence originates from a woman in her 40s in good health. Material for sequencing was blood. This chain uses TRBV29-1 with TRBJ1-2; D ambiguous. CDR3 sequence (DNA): TGCAGCGTAATACCAACGGGTGGCTATGGCTACACCTTC. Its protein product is CSVIPTGGYGYTF. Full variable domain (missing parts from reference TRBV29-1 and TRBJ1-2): SAVISQKPSRDICQRGTSLTIQCQVDSQVTMMFWYRQQPGQSLTLIATANQGSEATYESGFVIDKFPISRPNLTFSTLTVSNMSPEDSSIYLCSVIPTGGYGYTFGSGTRLTVV.